This T cell receptor (beta chain) was found in a study of beta chain features in type 1 diabetes. The investigators reverse transcribed all of the isolated RNA, so they sequenced expressed TCRB transcripts. Only in-frame clones appear in the TCRdb table, and some are missing; sequencing was by immunoSEQ multiplex PCR. The sample lists under 200,000 clones; approximately 9.1% were seen once. Turning to this clone: The target antigen is unknown.

Germline CDR1 and CDR2: SGHDT and YYEEEE. CDR3 length equals 14 residues. V was shortened by 0 bases and J by 2 bases, with 8 bases between the two germline ends. Findings and limits, study-wide: Type 1 diabetes patients showed a moderate but significant shortening of TCRB CDR3s in all four CD4+ subsets.

Sequenced material: central memory CD4+ T cells from blood. This receptor was taken from a woman between 18 and 30 years old in good health. The V gene is TRBV5-6, the J gene TRBJ2-5; D not certain. The CDR3 is CASSLDSTQETQYF. The CDR3 DNA is TGTGCCAGCAGCTTGGACAGCACGCAAGAGACCCAGTACTTC.